This T cell receptor beta chain was captured by sequencing in a study of blood T cell repertoires in COVID-19. Across the study: From T cells, B-cell-depleted T cells, or PBMCs came the material, which was cDNA or gDNA.

In the authors' methods: Scientists estimated how many nucleated cells there were by amplifying reference gene primers. Sequencing was performed with immunoSEQ multiplex PCR; in TCRdb, only in-frame clones are kept and a portion is missing. Clone size and the V and J calls come from that table; the DNA yielded D and trimming. Of 55,000 to 80,000 clones in the sample, around 90% were seen once. This CDR3 is built from 14 residues. After removal of 5 bases from V and 3 bases from J, the junction contained 7 bases not matched to a gene. CDR1 and CDR2 (germline): SQVTM, ANQGSEA. The origin of this receptor is a human donor in a cohort sampled during active COVID-19. The gene calls are TRBV29-1 and TRBJ2-3; 8 bases match TRBD1. Sequenced input: peripheral blood. CDR3 DNA: TGCAGCGTTACCAGACAGGGGCTAACAGATACGCAGTATTTT. This codes for CSVTRQGLTDTQYF.